The T cell receptor beta chain described here comes from a study of blood T cell repertoires in COVID-19. The CDR3 is made up of 13 amino acids. V lost 5 bases and J lost 4, with 11 bases in between. The germline gives CDR1 SGHTA, CDR2 FQGNSA. Clones were sequenced by immunoSEQ multiplex PCR, and TCRdb holds only the in-frame ones, with some missing. The sample carries under 350,000 clones, 75% to 90% recorded once. This clonotype was sampled from a man in his forties with acute or convalescent COVID-19. The chain recombines TRBV7-2 with TRBJ1-1, with D unclear. Sequenced input: peripheral blood. This chain's CDR3 is CASSRAGFTEAFF. The DNA for the CDR3 is TGTGCCAGCAGCAGAGCAGGATTCACTGAAGCTTTCTTT.